These 31 T cell receptor beta chains came from one sample sequenced in a study of OX40 agonist ivuxolimab in advanced cancers. Produced via immunoSEQ multiplex PCR; TCRdb's table is partial and in-frame only. The repertoire holds about 79,000 clones, with 85% to 90% as singletons. This material consisted of CD4+ or CD8+ T cells sorted from blood, taken in a trial of the OX40 agonist ivuxolimab. Receptor source: an adult with an advanced solid tumor such as melanoma, head and neck, liver or kidney cancer.

The chain carries TRBV5-6 and TRBJ2-7; 11 bases line up with TRBD2. This CDR3 is built from 15 residues. CDR1 is SGHDT, CDR2 YYEEEE, per germline. V trimming: 4 bases; J trimming: 2 bases; junction bases outside the gene matches: 5. The CDR3 DNA reads TGTGCCAGCAGCCTTAAGGGACTAGCGGCCTACGAGCAGTACTTC. Protein product: CASSLKGLAAYEQYF.

This chain connects TRBV11-1 to TRBJ1-2; TRBD1 matches at 8 bases. With V trimmed by 5 bases and J by 10 bases, 12 bases remained unmatched. The CDR3 spans 14 residues. The germline gives CDR1 SGHAT, CDR2 FQDESV (reference sequence). CDR3 region: CASSMTGDPAPYTF. Here the CDR3 DNA reads TGTGCCAGCAGCATGACAGGGGACCCAGCACCCTACACCTTC.

This clone appeared once. The gene calls are TRBV7-2 and TRBJ1-5; no clear D gene. Per the germline V gene, CDR1 is SGHTA and CDR2 is FQGNSA. CDR3 length equals 15 residues. Trimming shortened V by 5 bases and J by 4 bases, and 15 bases separated the two germline ends. The CDR3 region is CASSPKRGPNQPQHF. In nucleotides, the CDR3 is TGTGCCAGCAGCCCTAAGAGAGGGCCTAATCAGCCCCAGCATTTT.

The V gene is TRBV7-9, the J gene TRBJ2-3; D not resolved. This CDR3 has 15 amino acids. The germline V gene has CDR1 SEHNR and CDR2 FQNEAQ (reference sequence). With 3 bases removed from V and 4 bases from J, the gap between germline ends came to 14 bases. This CDR3 reads CASSFEWERSDTQYF. CDR3 in DNA: TGTGCCAGCAGCTTTGAGTGGGAAAGGTCAGATACGCAGTATTTT.

The rearrangement links TRBV7-9 to TRBJ1-5; TRBD1 matches 10 bases. In germline, CDR1 is SEHNR, CDR2 FQNEAQ (reference sequence). CDR3 length: 17 amino acids. Unmatched junction bases numbered 5, after V lost 3 bases and J lost 0 bases. The CDR3 bases are TGTGCCAGCAGCTTTGGGACAGGGGTATATAGCAATCAGCCCCAGCATTTT. Translation gives CASSFGTGVYSNQPQHF.

This chain uses TRBV9 with TRBJ2-5, with 9 bases aligning to TRBD1. The CDR3 covers 14 residues. With 3 bases clipped from V and 6 bases from J, the junction kept 6 bases outside the gene matches. Germline CDR1 is SGDLS and CDR2 is YYNGEE. In DNA, the CDR3 is TGTGCCAGCAGCGCTGGGACAGGGCAAAAGACCCAGTACTTC. Its protein product is CASSAGTGQKTQYF. Full variable domain (missing parts from reference TRBV9 and TRBJ2-5): DSGVTQTPKHLITATGQRVTLRCSPRSGDLSVYWYQQSLDQGLQFLIQYYNGEERAKGNILERFSAQQFPDLHSELNLSSLELGDSALYFCASSAGTGQKTQYFGPGTRLLVL.

The DNA of the CDR3 is TGTGCCACCAGCAGAGATCTACTGGGTTATGAAGCTTTCTTT. Translation: CATSRDLLGYEAFF. The V and J genes are TRBV15 and TRBJ1-1; no clear D. CDR1 and CDR2 (germline): LNHNV, YYDKDF (reference sequence). V dropped 0 bases and J dropped 7 bases, with 12 bases sitting between them. The CDR3 totals 14 residues.

V usage is TRBV5-1 and J usage is TRBJ2-1, with TRBD2 as a possible D gene (6 bases). The CDR3 totals 15 residues. Looked up from germline, CDR1 is SGHRS and CDR2 is YFSETQ. Trimming cost V 4 bases and J 1 base, with 12 bases left between them. CDR3 bases: TGCGCCAGCAGCGGGGGGACGGGGTCCTACAATGAGCAGTTCTTC. Translation gives CASSGGTGSYNEQFF. Filled out from reference TRBV5-1 and TRBJ2-1, the complete variable domain reads KAGVTQTPRYLIKTRGQQVTLSCSPISGHRSVSWYQQTPGQGLQFLFEYFSETQRNKGNFPGRFSGRQFSNSRSEMNVSTLELGDSALYLCASSGGTGSYNEQFFGPGTRLTVL.

This chain links TRBV5-1 with TRBJ1-6; D may be TRBD1 (5 bases). Germline CDR1 is SGHRS and CDR2 is YFSETQ. V lost 4 bases to trimming and J lost 5 bases, with 16 bases between them. The CDR3 has 16 amino acids. CDR3 amino acids: CASSPSGHVNNSPLHF. The CDR3 region has the DNA TGCGCCAGCAGCCCCTCTGGACACGTCAATAATTCACCCCTCCACTTT. The variable domain in full, with the rest retrieved from reference TRBV5-1 and TRBJ1-6, is KAGVTQTPRYLIKTRGQQVTLSCSPISGHRSVSWYQQTPGQGLQFLFEYFSETQRNKGNFPGRFSGRQFSNSRSEMNVSTLELGDSALYLCASSPSGHVNNSPLHFGNGTRLTVT.

By frequency in the sample, this clone is medium-sized. This chain uses TRBV20-1 with TRBJ2-1; the D is unclear. The CDR3 covers 10 residues. From germline, CDR1 is DFQATT and CDR2 SNEGSKA (reference sequence). Between the trimmed V and J ends, which lost 5 bases and 10 bases, there was a span of 9 bases. DNA of the CDR3: TGCAGTGCTTCGGTAGGCGAGCAGTTCTTC. The encoded protein is CSASVGEQFF.

V gene TRBV6-1 combines with J gene TRBJ2-1; D uncertain. The CDR3 contains 14 residues. The V gene's germline CDR1 is MNHNS and CDR2 SASEGT. Deletions cut 0 bases from V and 8 bases from J, with 11 bases between. The CDR3 DNA follows: TGTGCCAGCAGTGAAGCGATAGGGATCGATGAGCAGTTCTTC. It codes for CASSEAIGIDEQFF.

The chain recombines TRBV27 with TRBJ2-1; 11 bases align to TRBD1. Trimming took 3 bases from V and 3 from J; bases not matched to a gene: 1. CDR1 is MNHEY and CDR2 is SMNVEV in the germline V gene (reference sequence). This CDR3 has 15 amino acids. The CDR3 coding sequence is TGTGCCAGCAGTTTCGGGACAGGGGGCTACAATGAGCAGTTCTTC. It is translated as CASSFGTGGYNEQFF.

This rearrangement joins TRBV7-9 to TRBJ2-1; 7 bases align to TRBD1. The germline gives CDR1 SEHNR, CDR2 FQNEAQ (reference sequence). The ends lost 1 base at V and 5 bases at J; junction bases unmatched: 2. This CDR3 is 14 amino acids long. The CDR3 DNA sequence: TGTGCCAGCAGCTTAGGACAGGGCAACAATGAGCAGTTCTTC. As protein: CASSLGQGNNEQFF. The full variable domain, in which reference TRBV7-9 and TRBJ2-1 provide the parts outside the CDR3, is DTGVSQNPRHKITKRGQNVTFRCDPISEHNRLYWYRQTLGQGPEFLTYFQNEAQLEKSRLLSDRFSAERPKGSFSTLEIQRTEQGDSAMYLCASSLGQGNNEQFFGPGTRLTVL.

This chain links TRBV9 with TRBJ2-1; TRBD2 matches at 11 bases. Trimming removed 3 bases from V and 3 bases from J; junction bases left unmatched: 2. This CDR3 has 15 amino acids. The germline gives CDR1 SGDLS, CDR2 YYNGEE. DNA of the CDR3: TGTGCCAGCAGCGGGGGGACTAGCGGCTACAATGAGCAGTTCTTC. Translation gives CASSGGTSGYNEQFF.

Here the CDR3 DNA reads TGTGCCAGCAGTTTGATCCGTGCTCAGCCCCAGCATTTT. It translates to CASSLIRAQPQHF. This chain uses TRBV28 with TRBJ1-5; no clear D gene. V was clipped by 3 bases and J by 6 bases, with 9 bases between them. The germline gives CDR1 MDHEN, CDR2 SYDVKM. The CDR3 totals 13 residues.

V gene TRBV11-3 combines with J gene TRBJ2-2; D not resolved. Germline V gene data show CDR1 as SGHNT and CDR2 as YENEEA. The CDR3 consists of 13 residues. V shed 4 bases and J shed 6 bases, with 9 bases lying between them. CDR3 nucleotides: TGTGCCAGCAGCTCCGACATGGCCGGGGAGCTGTTTTTT. It encodes CASSSDMAGELFF.

A single count supports this clone. The genes are TRBV7-3 and TRBJ2-3; D is uncertain. Germline V gene sequence: CDR1 SGHTA, CDR2 FQGTGA. This CDR3 has 13 residues. Trimming stripped 5 bases from V and 2 bases from J, with 8 bases between. The CDR3 loop is CASSVDLTDTQYF. The CDR3 region has the DNA TGTGCCAGCAGCGTGGACCTCACAGATACGCAGTATTTT.

This chain links TRBV9 with TRBJ2-7; D is perhaps TRBD1 (6 bases). Germline loops: CDR1 SGDLS, CDR2 YYNGEE. The CDR3 is 15 residues long. V was trimmed by 0 bases and J by 7 bases, leaving 17 bases between them. This CDR3 is CASSVGLNSGEEQYF. In DNA form, the CDR3 reads TGTGCCAGCAGCGTAGGGTTAAATTCAGGGGAGGAGCAGTACTTC.

The chain has TRBV21-1 and TRBJ2-7; the D call in the table, TRBD2, was not verified against the DNA. TRBV21-1 is a pseudogene locus. This CDR3 is built from 14 residues. The CDR3 bases are TGTGCCAGCAGCCGGTCGGGAGAGGACTACGAGCAGTACTTC. Amino acids: CASSRSGEDYEQYF.

The chain combines TRBV6-1 with TRBJ2-3, with D possibly matching TRBD1 (5 bases). V lost 6 bases and J lost 3, with 10 bases in between. Germline assignment: CDR1 MNHNS and CDR2 SASEGT. The CDR3 length is 13 residues. The CDR3 loop is CASSRQGTDTQYF. DNA for the CDR3: TGTGCCAGCAGCCGGCAGGGAACAGATACGCAGTATTTT.

The chain couples TRBV18 to TRBJ1-2, with D uncertain. The germline gives CDR1 KGHSH, CDR2 LQKENI. CDR3 length equals 14 residues. The V gene lost 6 bases and the J gene lost 6 bases, with 17 bases spanning the gap. CDR3 amino acids: CASSRGREEHGYTF. In nucleotides, the CDR3 is TGTGCCAGCTCGCGCGGTCGGGAAGAGCATGGCTACACCTTC.

Written as DNA, the CDR3 is TGTGCCAGCAGTTTGGCCAGGGTCTACGAGCAGTACTTC. Translating gives CASSLARVYEQYF. The chain carries TRBV28 and TRBJ2-7; TRBD1 might be the D (5 bases). The CDR3 extends over 13 amino acids. V lost 3 bases and J lost 3, with 9 bases in between. Germline CDR1 reads MDHEN; CDR2 reads SYDVKM.

The chain's CDR3 is CSAQTETVNEQFF. DNA for the CDR3: TGCAGCGCACAAACGGAGACAGTCAATGAGCAGTTCTTC. The chain recombines TRBV29-1 with TRBJ2-1; TRBD1 might be the D (5 bases). Trimming removed 7 bases at V and 6 bases at J, with 16 bases between. Per the germline V gene, CDR1 is SQVTM and CDR2 is ANQGSEA. The CDR3 runs to 13 residues.

The V gene is TRBV6-1, the J gene TRBJ2-7; D not certain. Trimming pared 4 bases from V and 5 bases from J, leaving 6 bases between. Germline CDR1 MNHNS, CDR2 SASEGT. CDR3 length equals 11 residues. The CDR3 sequence: CASSGPHEQYF. In nucleotides, the CDR3 is TGTGCCAGCAGTGGCCCGCACGAGCAGTACTTC.

This clone was seen more than once but under ten times. The gene calls are TRBV7-9 and TRBJ1-2; D is unclear. The CDR3 length is 13 residues. CDR1 is SEHNR, CDR2 FQNEAQ, per germline (reference sequence). The V and J ends lost 3 bases and 7 bases respectively, with 12 bases between them. The CDR3 protein is CASSLMVRGGYTF. The CDR3 region has the DNA TGTGCCAGCAGCTTGATGGTCCGGGGTGGCTACACCTTC.

The V gene is TRBV21-1, the J gene TRBJ2-1. TRBV21-1 is a pseudogene. The CDR3 is made up of 13 amino acids. Written as DNA, the CDR3 is TGCGCCGAACAGAGCGACTCCTACAATGAGCAGTTCTTC. Translation gives CAEQSDSYNEQFF.

The CDR3 coding sequence is TGTGCCAGTAGTACGGGACTAGCGGCGACCTACGAGCAGTACTTC. It is translated as CASSTGLAATYEQYF. The chain couples TRBV19 to TRBJ2-7, with TRBD2 matching 11 bases. CDR3 length equals 15 residues. V lost 4 bases, J lost 2 bases, and 4 bases stayed unmatched. Germline CDR1 reads LNHDA; CDR2 reads SQIVND (reference sequence).

The chain employs TRBV4-1 and TRBJ1-1; 9 bases agree with TRBD1. The junction had 11 bases not matched to a gene; V was cut back by 4 bases and J by 11 bases. The CDR3 sequence is 14 residues long. CDR1 is MGHRA and CDR2 is YSYEKL in the germline V gene. CDR3 coding DNA: TGCGCCAGCAGCCTGAACAGGGGGCTAGTCGAGGCTTTCTTT. Amino acids: CASSLNRGLVEAFF.

The rearrangement joins TRBV18 to TRBJ2-5; tentative D call: TRBD1 (5 bases). Germline CDR1 reads KGHSH; CDR2 reads LQKENI. Trimming removed 3 bases from V and 5 bases from J, with 7 bases in between. The CDR3 runs to 12 residues. CDR3 protein: CASSPGRETQYF. For the CDR3, the DNA is TGTGCCAGCTCACCGGGGCGGGAGACCCAGTACTTC.

This chain connects TRBV7-9 to TRBJ2-1; 10 bases match TRBD2. This CDR3 region has 16 residues. Germline V gene sequence: CDR1 SEHNR, CDR2 FQNEAQ (reference sequence). V was pared by 1 base and J by 0 bases, with 0 bases of the junction left unmatched. The CDR3 is CASSLGTSGSYNEQFF. The DNA of the CDR3 is TGTGCCAGCAGCTTAGGGACTAGCGGCTCCTACAATGAGCAGTTCTTC.

This clone was recorded once. The chain joins TRBV27 to TRBJ1-1, with D perhaps TRBD1 (5 bases). The ends were cut back, 8 bases at V and 5 bases at J, with 12 bases in the middle. Germline loops: CDR1 MNHEY, CDR2 SMNVEV (reference sequence). The CDR3 runs to 12 residues. The CDR3 bases are TGTGCCAGCGGGAGGGGAGTAACTGAAGCTTTCTTT. Its translation: CASGRGVTEAFF.